This T cell receptor beta chain is drawn from a study of cytomegalovirus exposure and HLA in healthy donors. About this clone itself: As yet, its antigen is unknown.

13 Jbeta primers and 60 Vbeta primers were used for the PCR. Some clones are missing from TCRdb's copy, which holds only in-frame ones; the method was immunoSEQ multiplex PCR. The profile covers approximately 150,000 clones, with 78% appearing a single time and 2.5% to 3% taken by the ten largest. Whole-study findings and limits: The CMV antigen specificity of a few CMV-associated chains was confirmed through in vitro analysis.

With 10 bases removed from V and 1 base from J, the gap between germline ends came to 17 bases. In germline, CDR1 is MDHEN, CDR2 SYDVKM. CDR3 length: 16 residues. The J gene is TRBJ2-6, the V gene TRBV28, with TRBD2 as a possible D gene (5 bases). The receptor was derived from a female donor in good health and CMV-seronegative. Input material: PBMCs. The CDR3 DNA is TGTGCCACCAGGCGGGCAGATCTTTCTGGGGCCAACGTCCTGACTTTC. Amino acid sequence: CATRRADLSGANVLTF.